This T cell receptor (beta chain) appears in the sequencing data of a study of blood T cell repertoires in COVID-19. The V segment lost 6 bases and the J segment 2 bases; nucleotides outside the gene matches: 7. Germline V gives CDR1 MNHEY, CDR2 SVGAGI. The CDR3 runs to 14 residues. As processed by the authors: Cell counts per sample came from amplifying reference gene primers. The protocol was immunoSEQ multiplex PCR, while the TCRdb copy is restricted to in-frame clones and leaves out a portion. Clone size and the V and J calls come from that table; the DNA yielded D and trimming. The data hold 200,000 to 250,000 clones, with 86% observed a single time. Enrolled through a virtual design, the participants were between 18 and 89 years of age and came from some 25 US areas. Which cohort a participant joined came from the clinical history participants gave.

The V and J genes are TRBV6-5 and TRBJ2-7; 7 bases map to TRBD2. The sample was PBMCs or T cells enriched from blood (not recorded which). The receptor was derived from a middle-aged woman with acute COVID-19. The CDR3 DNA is TGTGCCAGCAGCCAGCGGGGTAGCGCCTACGAGCAGTACTTC. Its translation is CASSQRGSAYEQYF.